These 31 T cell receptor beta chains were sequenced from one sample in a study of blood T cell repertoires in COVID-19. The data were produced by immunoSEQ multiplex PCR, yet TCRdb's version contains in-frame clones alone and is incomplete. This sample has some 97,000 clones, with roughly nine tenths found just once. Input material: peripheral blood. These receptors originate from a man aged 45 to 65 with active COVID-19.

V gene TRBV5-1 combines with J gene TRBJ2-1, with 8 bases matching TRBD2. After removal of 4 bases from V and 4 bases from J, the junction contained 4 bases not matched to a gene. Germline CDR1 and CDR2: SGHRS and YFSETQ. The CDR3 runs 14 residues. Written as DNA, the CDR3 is TGCGCCAGCAGCCGGGGGGGCGAATACAATGAGCAGTTCTTC. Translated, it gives CASSRGGEYNEQFF.

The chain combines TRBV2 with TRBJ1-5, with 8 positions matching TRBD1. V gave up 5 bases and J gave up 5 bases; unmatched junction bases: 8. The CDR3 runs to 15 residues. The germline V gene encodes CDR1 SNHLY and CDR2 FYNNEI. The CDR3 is CASSKETGEDQPQHF. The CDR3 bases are TGTGCCAGCAGTAAGGAGACAGGGGAAGATCAGCCCCAGCATTTT.

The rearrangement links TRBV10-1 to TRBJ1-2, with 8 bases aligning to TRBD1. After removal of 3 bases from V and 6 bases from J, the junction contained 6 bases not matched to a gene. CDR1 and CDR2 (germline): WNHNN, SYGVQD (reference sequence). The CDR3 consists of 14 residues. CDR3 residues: CASSERGQADGYTF. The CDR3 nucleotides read TGCGCCAGCAGTGAACGGGGACAGGCGGATGGCTACACCTTC.

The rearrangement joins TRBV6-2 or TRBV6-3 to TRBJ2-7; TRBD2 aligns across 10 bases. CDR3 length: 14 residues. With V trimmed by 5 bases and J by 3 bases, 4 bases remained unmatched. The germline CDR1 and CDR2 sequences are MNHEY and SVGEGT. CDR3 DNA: TGTGCCAGCAGTCATGGACTAGCGGTCTACGAGCAGTACTTC. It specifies CASSHGLAVYEQYF.

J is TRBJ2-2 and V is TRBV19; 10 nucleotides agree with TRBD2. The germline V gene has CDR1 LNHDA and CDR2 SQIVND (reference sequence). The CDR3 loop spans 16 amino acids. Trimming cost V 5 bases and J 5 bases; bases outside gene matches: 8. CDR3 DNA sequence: TGTGCCAGTAGTGGGGGACTAGCGCGTGTGACCGGGGAGCTGTTTTTT. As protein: CASSGGLARVTGELFF. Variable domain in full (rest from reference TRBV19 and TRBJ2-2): DGGITQSPKYLFRKEGQNVTLSCEQNLNHDAMYWYRQDPGQGLRLIYYSQIVNDFQKGDIAEGYSVSREKKESFPLTVTSAQKNPTAFYLCASSGGLARVTGELFFGEGSRLTVL.

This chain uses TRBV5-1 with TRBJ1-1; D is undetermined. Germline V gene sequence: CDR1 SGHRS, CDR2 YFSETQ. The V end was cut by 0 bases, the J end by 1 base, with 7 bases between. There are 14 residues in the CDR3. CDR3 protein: CASSLDSGNTEAFF. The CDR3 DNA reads TGCGCCAGCAGCTTGGACAGTGGGAACACTGAAGCTTTCTTT.

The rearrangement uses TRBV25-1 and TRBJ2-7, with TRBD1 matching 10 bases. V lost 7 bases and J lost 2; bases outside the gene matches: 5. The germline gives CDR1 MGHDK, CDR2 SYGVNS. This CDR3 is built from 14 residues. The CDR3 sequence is CASTLGTGAYEQYF. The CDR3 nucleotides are TGTGCCAGCACCCTGGGGACAGGGGCCTACGAGCAGTACTTC.

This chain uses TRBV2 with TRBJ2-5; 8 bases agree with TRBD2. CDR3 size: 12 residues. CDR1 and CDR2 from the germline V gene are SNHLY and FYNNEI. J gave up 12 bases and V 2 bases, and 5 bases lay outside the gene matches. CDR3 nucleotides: TGTGCCAGCAGTGAAACGGGGGGGGGCAAGTACTTC. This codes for CASSETGGGKYF. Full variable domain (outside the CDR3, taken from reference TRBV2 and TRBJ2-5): EPEVTQTPSHQVTQMGQEVILRCVPISNHLYFYWYRQILGQKVEFLVSFYNNEISEKSEIFDDQFSVERPDGSNFTLKIRSTKLEDSAMYFCASSETGGGKYFGPGTRLLVL.

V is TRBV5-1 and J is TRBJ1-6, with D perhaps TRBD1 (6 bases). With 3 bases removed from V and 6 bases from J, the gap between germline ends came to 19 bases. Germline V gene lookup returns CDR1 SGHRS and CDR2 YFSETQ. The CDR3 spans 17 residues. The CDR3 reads CASSSAPGQPTNSPLHF. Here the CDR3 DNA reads TGCGCCAGCAGCTCCGCTCCCGGACAGCCTACTAATTCACCCCTCCACTTT.

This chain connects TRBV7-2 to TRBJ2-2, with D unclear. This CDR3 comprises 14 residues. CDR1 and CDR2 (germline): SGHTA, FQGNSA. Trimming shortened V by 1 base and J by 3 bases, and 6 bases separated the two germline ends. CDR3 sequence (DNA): TGTGCCAGCAGCTTAGTATCCCACACCGGGGAGCTGTTTTTT. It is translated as CASSLVSHTGELFF.

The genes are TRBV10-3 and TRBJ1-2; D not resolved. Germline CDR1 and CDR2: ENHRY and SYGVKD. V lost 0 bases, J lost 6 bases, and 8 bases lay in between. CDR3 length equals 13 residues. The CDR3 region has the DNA TGTGCCATCAGTGAGTCAGGGAGGCATGGCTACACCTTC. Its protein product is CAISESGRHGYTF.

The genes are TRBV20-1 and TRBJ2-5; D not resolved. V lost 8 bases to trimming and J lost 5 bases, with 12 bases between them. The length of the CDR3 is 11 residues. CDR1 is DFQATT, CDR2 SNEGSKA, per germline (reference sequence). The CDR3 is CSPLLRETQYF. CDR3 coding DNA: TGCAGTCCCCTTTTGAGGGAGACCCAGTACTTC.

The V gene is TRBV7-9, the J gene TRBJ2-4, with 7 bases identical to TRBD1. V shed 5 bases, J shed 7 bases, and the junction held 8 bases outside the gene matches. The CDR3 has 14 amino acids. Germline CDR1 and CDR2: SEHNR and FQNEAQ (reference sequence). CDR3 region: CASSPRDSGNIQYF. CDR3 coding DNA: TGTGCCAGCAGCCCCCGGGACAGTGGGAACATTCAGTACTTC. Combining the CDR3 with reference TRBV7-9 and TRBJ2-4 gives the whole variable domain DTGVSQNPRHKITKRGQNVTFRCDPISEHNRLYWYRQTLGQGPEFLTYFQNEAQLEKSRLLSDRFSAERPKGSFSTLEIQRTEQGDSAMYLCASSPRDSGNIQYFGAGTRLSVL.

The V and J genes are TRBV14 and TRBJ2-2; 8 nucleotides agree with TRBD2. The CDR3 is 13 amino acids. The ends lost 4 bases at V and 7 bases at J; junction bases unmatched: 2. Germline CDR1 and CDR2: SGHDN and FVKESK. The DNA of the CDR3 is TGTGCCAGCAGCCCCCGGGGGGGCGGGGAGCTGTTTTTT. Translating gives CASSPRGGGELFF. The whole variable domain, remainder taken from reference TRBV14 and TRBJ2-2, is EAGVTQFPSHSVIEKGQTVTLRCDPISGHDNLYWYRRVMGKEIKFLLHFVKESKQDESGMPNNRFLAERTGGTYSTLKVQPAELEDSGVYFCASSPRGGGELFFGEGSRLTVL.

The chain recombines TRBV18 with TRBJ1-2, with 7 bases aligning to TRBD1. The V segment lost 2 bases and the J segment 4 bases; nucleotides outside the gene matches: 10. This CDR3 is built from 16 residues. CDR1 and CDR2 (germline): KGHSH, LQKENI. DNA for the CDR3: TGTGCCAGCTCACCAGAGTTGTCAGGGGGTGGCTATGGCTACACCTTC. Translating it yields CASSPELSGGGYGYTF.

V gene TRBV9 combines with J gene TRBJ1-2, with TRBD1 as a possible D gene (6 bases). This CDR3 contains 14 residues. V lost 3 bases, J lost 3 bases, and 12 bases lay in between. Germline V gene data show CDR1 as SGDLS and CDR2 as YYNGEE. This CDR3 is CASSARQDYYGYTF. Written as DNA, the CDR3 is TGTGCCAGCAGCGCCCGACAGGACTACTATGGCTACACCTTC.

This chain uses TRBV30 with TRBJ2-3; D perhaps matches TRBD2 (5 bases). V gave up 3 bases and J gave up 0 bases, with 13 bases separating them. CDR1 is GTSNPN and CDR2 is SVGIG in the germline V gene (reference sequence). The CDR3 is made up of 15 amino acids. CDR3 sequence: CAWRSSGASTDTQYF. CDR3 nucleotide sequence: TGTGCCTGGAGGTCCAGCGGAGCTAGCACAGATACGCAGTATTTT.

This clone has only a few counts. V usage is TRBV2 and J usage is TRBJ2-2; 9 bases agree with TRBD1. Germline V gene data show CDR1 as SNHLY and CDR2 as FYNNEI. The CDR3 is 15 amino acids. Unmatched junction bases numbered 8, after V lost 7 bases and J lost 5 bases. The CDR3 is CASTKTGGRTGELFF. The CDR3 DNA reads TGTGCCAGCACCAAGACAGGGGGTCGGACCGGGGAGCTGTTTTTT.

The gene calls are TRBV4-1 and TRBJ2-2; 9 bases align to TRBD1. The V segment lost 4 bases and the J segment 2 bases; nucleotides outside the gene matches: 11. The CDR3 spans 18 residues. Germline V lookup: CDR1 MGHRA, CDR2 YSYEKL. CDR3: CASSPRRGTGKNTGELFF. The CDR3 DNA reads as TGCGCCAGCAGCCCGCGGCGTGGGACAGGGAAAAACACCGGGGAGCTGTTTTTT.

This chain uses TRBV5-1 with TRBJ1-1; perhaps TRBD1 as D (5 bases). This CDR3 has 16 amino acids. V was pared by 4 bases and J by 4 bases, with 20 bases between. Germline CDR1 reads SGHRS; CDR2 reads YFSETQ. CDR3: CASSQRWEGRVTEAFF. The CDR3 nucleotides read TGCGCCAGCAGCCAACGCTGGGAGGGGCGAGTCACTGAAGCTTTCTTT. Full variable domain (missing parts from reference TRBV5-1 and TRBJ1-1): KAGVTQTPRYLIKTRGQQVTLSCSPISGHRSVSWYQQTPGQGLQFLFEYFSETQRNKGNFPGRFSGRQFSNSRSEMNVSTLELGDSALYLCASSQRWEGRVTEAFFGQGTRLTVV.

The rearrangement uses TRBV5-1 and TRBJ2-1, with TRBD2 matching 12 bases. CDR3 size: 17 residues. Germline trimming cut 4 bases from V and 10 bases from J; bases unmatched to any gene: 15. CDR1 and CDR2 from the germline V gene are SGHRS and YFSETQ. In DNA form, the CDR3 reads TGCGCCAGCAGCGGGGCAGGACTAGCGGGGTTTCCCGGGGAGCAGTTCTTC. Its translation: CASSGAGLAGFPGEQFF.

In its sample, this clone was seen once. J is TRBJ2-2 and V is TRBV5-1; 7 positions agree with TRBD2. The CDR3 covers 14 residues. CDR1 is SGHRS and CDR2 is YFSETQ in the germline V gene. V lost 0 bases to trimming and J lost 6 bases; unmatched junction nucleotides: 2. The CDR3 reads CASSLAGGAGELFF. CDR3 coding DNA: TGCGCCAGCAGCTTGGCGGGGGGTGCCGGGGAGCTGTTTTTT.

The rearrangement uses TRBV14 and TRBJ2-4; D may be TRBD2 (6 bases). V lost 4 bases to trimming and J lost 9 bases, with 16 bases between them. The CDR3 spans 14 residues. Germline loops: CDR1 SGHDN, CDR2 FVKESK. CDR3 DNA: TGTGCCAGCAGCCCAGGTGGAGGGGTGAGCATTCAGTACTTC. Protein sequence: CASSPGGGVSIQYF. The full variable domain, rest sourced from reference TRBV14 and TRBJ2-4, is EAGVTQFPSHSVIEKGQTVTLRCDPISGHDNLYWYRRVMGKEIKFLLHFVKESKQDESGMPNNRFLAERTGGTYSTLKVQPAELEDSGVYFCASSPGGGVSIQYFGAGTRLSVL.

The CDR3 region has the DNA TGTGCCAGCTCACAGGGACAGGTCCAAGAGACCCAGTACTTC. It translates to CASSQGQVQETQYF. The rearrangement uses TRBV18 and TRBJ2-5; TRBD1 agrees at 8 bases. Losses at the gene ends were 4 bases for V and 1 base for J; bases not matched to a gene: 2. CDR1 is KGHSH and CDR2 is LQKENI in the germline V gene. The CDR3 is 14 residues long.

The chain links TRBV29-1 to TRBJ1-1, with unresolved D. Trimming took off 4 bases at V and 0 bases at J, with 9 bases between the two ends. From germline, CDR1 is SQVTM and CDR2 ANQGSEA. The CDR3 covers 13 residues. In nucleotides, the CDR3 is TGCAGCGTTGGACTAACCATGAACACTGAAGCTTTCTTT. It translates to CSVGLTMNTEAFF.

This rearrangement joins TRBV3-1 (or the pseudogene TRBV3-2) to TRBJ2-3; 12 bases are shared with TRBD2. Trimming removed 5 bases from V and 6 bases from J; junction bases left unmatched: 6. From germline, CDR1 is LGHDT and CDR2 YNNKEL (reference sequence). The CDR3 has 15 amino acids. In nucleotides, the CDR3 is TGTGCCAGCAGCTCCAGGACTAGCGGGATTGATACGCAGTATTTT. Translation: CASSSRTSGIDTQYF.

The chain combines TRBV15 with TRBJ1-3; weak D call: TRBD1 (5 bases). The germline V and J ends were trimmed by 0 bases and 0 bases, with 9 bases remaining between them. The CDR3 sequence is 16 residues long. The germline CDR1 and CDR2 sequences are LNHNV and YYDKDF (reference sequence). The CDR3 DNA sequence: TGTGCCACCAGCAGAGATGACAGAGGCTCTGGAAACACCATATATTTT. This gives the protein CATSRDDRGSGNTIYF.

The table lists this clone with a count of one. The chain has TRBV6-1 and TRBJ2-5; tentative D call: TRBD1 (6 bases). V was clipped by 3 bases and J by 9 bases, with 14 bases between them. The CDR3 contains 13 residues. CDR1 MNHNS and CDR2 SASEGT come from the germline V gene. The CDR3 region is CASSDGQPRAQYF. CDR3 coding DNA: TGTGCCAGCAGTGACGGACAGCCTCGGGCCCAGTACTTC.

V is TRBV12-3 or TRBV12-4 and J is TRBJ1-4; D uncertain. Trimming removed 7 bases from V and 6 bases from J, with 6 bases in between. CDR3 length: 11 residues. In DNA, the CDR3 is TGTGCCAGCAAATCGTATGAAAAACTGTTTTTT. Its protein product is CASKSYEKLFF.

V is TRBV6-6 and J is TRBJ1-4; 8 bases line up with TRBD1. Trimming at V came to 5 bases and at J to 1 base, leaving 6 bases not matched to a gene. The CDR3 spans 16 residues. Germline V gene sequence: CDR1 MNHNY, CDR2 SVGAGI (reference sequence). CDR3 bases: TGTGCCAGCAGTACGACAGGGGCGGGAACTAATGAAAAACTGTTTTTT. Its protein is CASSTTGAGTNEKLFF.

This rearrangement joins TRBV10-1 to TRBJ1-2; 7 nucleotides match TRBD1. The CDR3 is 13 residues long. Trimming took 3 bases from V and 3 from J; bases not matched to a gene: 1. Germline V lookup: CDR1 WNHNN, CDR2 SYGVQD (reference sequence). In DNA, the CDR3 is TGCGCCAGCAGTGACGGGACAGACTATGGCTACACCTTC. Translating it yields CASSDGTDYGYTF.